The clone carrying this T cell receptor (beta chain) was seen repeatedly, ten times or more. What it binds is unknown. The sample is drawn from a study of T cells in Graves' hyperthyroidism and ophthalmopathy. Study-wide findings and caveats: It was a median 6.5 months before onset that the model predicted ophthalmopathy.

TCR beta CDR3 regions were amplified from RNA. The primer set for the first-round RT-PCR of the TCR CDR3 was HTBI. TCRdb used MiXCR to reprocess the multiplex PCR reads, holding one entry per CDR3 protein. The sample contains roughly 570,000 distinct CDR3 sequences, less than 20% of which appear only once. When ophthalmopathy did not progress within 18 months, Graves' hyperthyroidism was considered stable. Patients with uncontrolled infections, other autoimmune diseases, pregnancy or lactation were excluded. Germline assignment: CDR1 SGHAT and CDR2 FQNNGV. V gave up 1 base and J gave up 5 bases, with 12 bases separating them. This CDR3 is built from 14 residues.

The V gene is TRBV11-2, the J gene TRBJ2-7; perhaps D is TRBD1 or TRBD2 (5 bases each). The TCR was taken from a woman in her 30s with Graves' hyperthyroidism. The sequenced sample was blood. This CDR3 reads CASSLVGGWDEQYF. The CDR3 coding sequence is TGTGCCAGCAGCTTAGTTGGGGGTTGGGACGAGCAGTACTTC. Using reference TRBV11-2 and TRBJ2-7 for the parts outside the CDR3, the full variable domain is EAGVAQSPRYKIIEKRQSVAFWCNPISGHATLYWYQQILGQGPKLLIQFQNNGVVDDSQLPKDRFSAERLKGVDSTLKIQPAKLEDSAVYLCASSLVGGWDEQYFGPGTRLTVT.